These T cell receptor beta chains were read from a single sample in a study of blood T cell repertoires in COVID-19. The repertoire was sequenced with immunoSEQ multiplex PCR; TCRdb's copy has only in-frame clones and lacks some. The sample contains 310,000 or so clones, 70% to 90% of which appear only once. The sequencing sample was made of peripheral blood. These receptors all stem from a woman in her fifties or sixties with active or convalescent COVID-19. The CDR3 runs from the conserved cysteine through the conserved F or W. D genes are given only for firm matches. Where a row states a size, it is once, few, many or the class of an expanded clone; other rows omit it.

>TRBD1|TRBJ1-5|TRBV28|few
TGTGCCAGCAGTGCAACAGGGGTTTTTTTTACATATAGCAATCAGCCCCAGCATTTT
CASSATGVFFTYSNQPQHF
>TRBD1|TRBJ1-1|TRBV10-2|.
TGCGCCAGCGGGACAGTGAACACTGAAGCTTTCTTT
CASGTVNTEAFF
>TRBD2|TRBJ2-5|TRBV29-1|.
TGCAGCGTTCTTAGGGGGAGTCCGGCTAGCGGGAGGGTAGAGACCCAGTACTTC
CSVLRGSPASGRVETQYF
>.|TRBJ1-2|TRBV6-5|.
TGTGCCAGCAGTTACGGGGGGGGTATCTATGGCTACACCTTC
CASSYGGGIYGYTF
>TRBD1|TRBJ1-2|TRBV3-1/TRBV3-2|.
TGTGCCAGCAGCCTAAATGCCGGGACAGGGGACTTCGGTGGCTACACCTTC
CASSLNAGTGDFGGYTF
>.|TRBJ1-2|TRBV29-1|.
TGCAGCTCCGCGGGACCGAACTATGGCTACACCTTC
CSSAGPNYGYTF
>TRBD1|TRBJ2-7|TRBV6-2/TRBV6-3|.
TGTGCCAGCAGTCATGGGACAGGAGAAGTCTACGAGCAGTACTTC
CASSHGTGEVYEQYF
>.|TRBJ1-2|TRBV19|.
TGTGCCAGTAGTATTAACGCGCCTATCCATGGCTACACCTTC
CASSINAPIHGYTF
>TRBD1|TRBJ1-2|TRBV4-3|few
TGCGCCAGCAGCCAAGATCGACAGGGGGCTAACTATGGCTACACCTTC
CASSQDRQGANYGYTF
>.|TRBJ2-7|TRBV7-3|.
TGTGCCAGCAGCCTCCGACAGTCGTACGAGCAGTACTTC
CASSLRQSYEQYF
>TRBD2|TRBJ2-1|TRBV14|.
TGTGCCAGCAGCCAAGATAGGAGCGGGAGCTCCTACAATGAGCAGTTCTTC
CASSQDRSGSSYNEQFF
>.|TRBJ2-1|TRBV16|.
TGTGCCAGCAGCCAATCCCACACTAGGGACAATGAGCAGTTCTTC
CASSQSHTRDNEQFF
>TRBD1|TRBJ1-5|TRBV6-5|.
TGTGCCAGCGGCCTTCGGACAGGGGTCAATCAGCCCCAGCATTTT
CASGLRTGVNQPQHF
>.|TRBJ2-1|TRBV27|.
TGTGCCAGCAGTTGGGCGGGATTGGGTGAGCAGTTCTTC
CASSWAGLGEQFF
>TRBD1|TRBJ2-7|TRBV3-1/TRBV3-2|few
TGTGCCAGCGGGACAGGGTCAGAGCAGTACTTC
CASGTGSEQYF
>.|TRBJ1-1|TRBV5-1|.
TGCGCCAGCTCTCCCACTCCCGGGAACACTGAAGCTTTCTTT
CASSPTPGNTEAFF
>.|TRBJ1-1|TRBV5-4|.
TGTGCCAGCAGCTTGGGTGGGAGGGAAGCTGAAGCTTTCTTT
CASSLGGREAEAFF
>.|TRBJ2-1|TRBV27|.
TGTGCCAGCAGCCGTTTGGGGGGCTCCTACAATGAGCAGTTCTTC
CASSRLGGSYNEQFF
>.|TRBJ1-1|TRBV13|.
TGTGCCAGCAGATTACAGGGTATGAACACTGAAGCTTTCTTT
CASRLQGMNTEAFF
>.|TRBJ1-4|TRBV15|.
TGTGCCACCAGCAGAGTGGGCAGGGGCGCTACTAATGAAAAACTGTTTTTT
CATSRVGRGATNEKLFF
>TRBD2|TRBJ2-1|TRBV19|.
TGTGCCAGTAGTATGCTGACTAGCCGCAATGAGCAGTTCTTC
CASSMLTSRNEQFF
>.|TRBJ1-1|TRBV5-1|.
TGCGCCAGCAGCTTGTACGGGGTAGACACTGAAGCTTTCTTT
CASSLYGVDTEAFF
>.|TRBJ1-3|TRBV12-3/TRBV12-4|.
TGTGCCAGCAGTTTCCAAAACACCATATATTTT
CASSFQNTIYF
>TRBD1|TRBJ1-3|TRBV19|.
TGTGCCACCGTCGACAGGGACTCTGGAAACACCATATATTTT
CATVDRDSGNTIYF
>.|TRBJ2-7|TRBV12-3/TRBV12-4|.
TGTGCCAGCAGCCTAAGCCGGGGTTACGAGCAGTACTTC
CASSLSRGYEQYF
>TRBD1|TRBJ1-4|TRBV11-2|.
TGTGCCAGCAGGGATACGGGGACAGGGAATGAAAAACTGTTTTTT
CASRDTGTGNEKLFF
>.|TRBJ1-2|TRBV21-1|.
TGTGCCAGATTAGGACAGGGCCCCCCTTTGTATGGCTACACCTTC
CARLGQGPPLYGYTF
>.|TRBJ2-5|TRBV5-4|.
TGTGCCAGCAGCTTGGGGTCGGAAGAGACCCAGTACTTC
CASSLGSEETQYF
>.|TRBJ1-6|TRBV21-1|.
TGTGCCAGCATCAATCTCATCGGGACAGGGAATTCACCCCTCCACTTT
CASINLIGTGNSPLHF
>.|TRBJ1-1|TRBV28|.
TGTGCCAGCAGTTTAACTGGACAACTGAACACTGAAGCTTTCTTT
CASSLTGQLNTEAFF
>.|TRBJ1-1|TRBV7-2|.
TGTGCCAGCACCTATCTTAAAGGGGGGAACACTGAAGCTTTCTTT
CASTYLKGGNTEAFF
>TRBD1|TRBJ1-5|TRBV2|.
TGTGCCAGCAGTGCGGGACAGGGGGCCCAGCCCCAGCATTTT
CASSAGQGAQPQHF
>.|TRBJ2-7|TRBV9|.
TGTGCCAGCAGCGGTCTGGGGGGAATCTACGAGCAGTACTTC
CASSGLGGIYEQYF
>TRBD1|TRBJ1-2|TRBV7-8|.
TGTGCCAGCAGCTTAGAACAGGGGGGGTCCTATGGCTACACCTTC
CASSLEQGGSYGYTF
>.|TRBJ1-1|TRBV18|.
TGTGCCAGCTCCCTTCAGACAACGACCACTGAAGCTTTCTTT
CASSLQTTTTEAFF
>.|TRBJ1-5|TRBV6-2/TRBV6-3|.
TGTGCCAGCACCCCCCGCGGGGCGAGCGAAGTGTGGAATCAGCCCCAGCATTTT
CASTPRGASEVWNQPQHF
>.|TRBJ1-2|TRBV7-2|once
TGTGCCAGCAGCCATATTGGCTCCTATGGCTACACCTTC
CASSHIGSYGYTF
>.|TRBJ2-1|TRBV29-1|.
TGCAGCGTTGGGGCCAGGGGAAACTCCTACAATGAGCAGTTCTTC
CSVGARGNSYNEQFF
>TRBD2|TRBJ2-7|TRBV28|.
TGTGCCAGCAGTTCGGCTAGCGGGAGCTCCTACGAGCAGTACTTC
CASSSASGSSYEQYF
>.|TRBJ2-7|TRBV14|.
TGTGCCAGCAGCCTAGAAGACGGGGACGAGCAGTACTTC
CASSLEDGDEQYF
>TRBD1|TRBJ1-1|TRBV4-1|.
TGCGCCAGCAGACAACCGGGACAGATGAACACTGAAGCTTTCTTT
CASRQPGQMNTEAFF
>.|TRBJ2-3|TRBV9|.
TGTGCCAGCAGCGTAGGGCTAGGTAGGACAGATACGCAGTATTTT
CASSVGLGRTDTQYF
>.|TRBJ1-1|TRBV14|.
TGTGCCAGCAGCCTAGCGAGGGAAAACACTGAAGCTTTCTTT
CASSLARENTEAFF
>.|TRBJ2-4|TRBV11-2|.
TGTGCCAGCCGTGGGCTTGTCAAAAACATTCAGTACTTC
CASRGLVKNIQYF
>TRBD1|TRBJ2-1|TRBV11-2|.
TGTGCCAGCAGCCGAAGGCCCCCGGGACAGGGGGTTAAGGATGAGCAGTTCTTC
CASSRRPPGQGVKDEQFF
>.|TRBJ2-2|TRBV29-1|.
TGCAGCGTTCGGGACACCGGGGAGCTGTTTTTT
CSVRDTGELFF
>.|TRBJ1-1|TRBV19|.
TGTGCCAGTAGTACCAGGGAAATGAACACTGAAGCTTTCTTT
CASSTREMNTEAFF
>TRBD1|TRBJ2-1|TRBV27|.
TGTGCCAGCAGGCCAAAAGGCATACAGGGGACCTACAATGAGCAGTTCTTC
CASRPKGIQGTYNEQFF
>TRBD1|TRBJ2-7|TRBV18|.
TGTGCCAGCTCACCGAGTTTGAGCGGGACAGGGTTGGGCGAGCAGTACTTC
CASSPSLSGTGLGEQYF
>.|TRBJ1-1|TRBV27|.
TGTGCCAGCAATCGAAGGGGACTGGACACTGAAGCTTTCTTT
CASNRRGLDTEAFF
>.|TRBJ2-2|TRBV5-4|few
TGTGCCAGCAGCTTGGACCTACAAACTACAGGGATCGGCGGGGAGCTGTTTTTT
CASSLDLQTTGIGGELFF
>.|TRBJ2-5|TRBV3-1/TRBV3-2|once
TGTGCCAGCAGCCAAGTGGTTGGCGGTGAAGAGACCCAGTACTTC
CASSQVVGGEETQYF
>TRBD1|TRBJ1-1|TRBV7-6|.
TGTGCCAGCGGTCGACAGGGGGCTGCTAACACTGAAGCTTTCTTT
CASGRQGAANTEAFF
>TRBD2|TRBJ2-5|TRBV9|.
TGTGCCAGCAGCGGACATCTAGCGGGGGGGCAAGAGACCCAGTACTTC
CASSGHLAGGQETQYF
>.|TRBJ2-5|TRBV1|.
TGCACCGGCAGAACGGGACTCCCGGATCCGTACTTC
CTGRTGLPDPYF
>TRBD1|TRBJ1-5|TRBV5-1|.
TGCGCCAGCAGCCCAGGACAGGCAAATCAGCCCCAGCATTTT
CASSPGQANQPQHF
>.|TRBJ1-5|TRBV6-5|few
TGTGCCAGCAGTCCGGGACTTACCTATCAGCCCCAGCATTTT
CASSPGLTYQPQHF
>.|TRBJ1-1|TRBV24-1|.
TGTGCCACCAGTGATCCTGGTCGAGTGTGGGGCCAGAACACTGAAGCTTTCTTT
CATSDPGRVWGQNTEAFF